This entry features one T cell receptor beta chain sequence. The germline V and J ends were trimmed by 4 bases and 5 bases, with 7 bases remaining between them. There are 11 residues in the CDR3. Per the germline V gene, CDR1 is DFQATT and CDR2 is SNEGSKA (reference sequence). The data were obtained in a study of T cells in Graves' hyperthyroidism and ophthalmopathy. Amplified TCR beta CDR3 regions derived from RNA transcripts. When the TCR CDR3 underwent first-round RT-PCR, the HTBI primer set was used. TCRdb recomputed calls from the multiplex PCR reads with MiXCR, one row per CDR3 protein. The table lists about 640,000 distinct CDR3 sequences, around 13% of them singletons.

Sequencing was done on a sample of blood. The sequence was collected from a woman in her 50s with Graves' ophthalmopathy. The chain uses TRBV20-1 and TRBJ2-3, with D hard to call. CDR3 in DNA: TGCAGTGCTACTAGTTTAGATACGCAGTATTTT. As protein: CSATSLDTQYF.